This is a list of T cell receptor beta chains from one sample in a study of cytomegalovirus exposure and HLA in healthy donors. Measured with immunoSEQ multiplex PCR; TCRdb has only the in-frame clones, and not every one. The table includes about 360,000 clones, approximately 90% detected once. The specimen sequenced was PBMCs. Source of these receptors: a woman aged 18-30 years in good health and CMV-seronegative. CDR3s leave out the opening cysteine and the closing phenylalanine or tryptophan. Clone size, where shown, is once, few, many, or a class for clones that have expanded.

TRBV30	-	AWSVRDRKGEQF
TRBV27	-	ASSNRQGSHEQY
TRBV4-1	-	ASSHVFSGQGYGYT
TRBV5-1	-	ASSLVGGKVYGYT
TRBV15	-	ATSRVPGGFGELF
TRBV28	-	ASSPAPGGWGYGYT
TRBV10-3	-	AIRESGGAVYEQY
TRBV30	-	AWSVGRGQEKLF
TRBV7-9	-	ASSPGTAGTDTQY
TRBV6-6	-	ASSESVGVTEAF
TRBV5-1	-	ASSLVASGSSYEQY
TRBV5-1	-	ASSLGTPNTGELF
TRBV30	-	AWARTSRETQY
TRBV5-4	-	ALGGRNPYEQY
TRBV5-1	-	ASSWNWDRRYEQY
TRBV12-1	-	ASSLTGVSNQPQH
TRBV19	-	ASSIDQGTYEQY
TRBV6-5	-	ASSYESVGELF
TRBV27	-	ASRSGVREKLF
TRBV6-1	-	ASSEAAGVVSGANVLT
TRBV9	-	ASSVGSGRSLGEQF
TRBV5-1	few	ASRYGALEDTIY
TRBV10-2	-	ATRSGLAGGLTNEQF
TRBV28	-	ASKGVGNQPQH
TRBV7-9	-	ASSERDRERPPEQY
TRBV2	-	ASSGDRGQETQY
TRBV9	-	ASSVGVGAVQETQY
TRBV27	-	ASSPLGGGSYNEQF
TRBV5-6	-	ASSLVPRDPGANVLT
TRBV5-4	-	ASSLDPYASYEQY
TRBV23-1	once	ASAPTGSNEQF
TRBV29-1	-	SVDGSGTSTGELF
TRBV4-1	-	ASSQPGQGRNTEAF
TRBV18	-	ASSRRQQAKNIQY
TRBV16	once	ASSRQGSQGQPQH
TRBV7-9	-	ASSLGLDNSPLH
TRBV27	-	ASRWGGRGTEAF
TRBV28	-	ATAGGNLSGANVLT
TRBV5-4	-	ASNVGGPNTGELF
TRBV6-1	-	ASRPLAGGGDEQF
TRBV25-1	-	ASANAATNEKLF
TRBV6-6	-	ASSAGGSYEQY
TRBV30	-	AWDTGGSNQPQH
TRBV6-5	-	ASSYRGGNTEAF
TRBV27	-	ASSLSENTEAF
TRBV25-1	-	ASSGGSVYNEQF
TRBV9	-	ASSIGTPGNTIY